These T cell receptor beta chains were read from a single sample in a study of cytomegalovirus exposure and HLA in healthy donors. The method was immunoSEQ multiplex PCR; TCRdb's version includes in-frame clones alone and lacks a portion of them. The sample has 65,000 to 95,000 clones, around 79% seen once. Sequenced sample: PBMCs. The source is a male donor in good health and CMV-seropositive. Both conserved end residues are part of each CDR3. A D gene is named only where the DNA matches it firmly. The size field is filled for only some rows; it gives once, few, many or a size class.

J | D | size | V | CDR3 | DNA
TRBJ1-1 | NA | NA | TRBV11-2 | CASSLDWRGGEAFF | TGTGCCAGCAGCTTAGATTGGAGGGGAGGTGAAGCTTTCTTT
TRBJ1-2 | NA | NA | TRBV5-1 | CASSVSGDYGYTF | TGCGCCAGCAGCGTGAGCGGGGACTATGGCTACACCTTC
TRBJ2-5 | TRBD2 | NA | TRBV11-2 | CASSPPGLAGSKTQYF | TGTGCCAGCAGCCCCCCTGGGCTAGCGGGGAGTAAAACCCAGTACTTC
TRBJ2-7 | NA | NA | TRBV6-5 | CASSYTSTKSYEQYF | TGTGCCAGCAGTTACACCTCCACCAAGTCCTACGAGCAGTACTTC
TRBJ2-7 | TRBD1 | NA | TRBV6-5 | CASNRDRGRYEQYF | TGTGCCAGCAACCGGGACAGGGGTCGGTACGAGCAGTACTTC
TRBJ1-2 | NA | NA | TRBV25-1 | CASSEWTRNYGYTF | TGTGCCAGCAGTGAATGGACACGGAACTATGGCTACACCTTC
TRBJ2-7 | NA | NA | TRBV18 | CASSRRQTSSSYEQYF | TGTGCCAGCTCACGACGGCAGACCAGTAGCTCCTACGAGCAGTACTTC
TRBJ2-7 | TRBD2 | once | TRBV11-3 | CASSAEGAGSYEQYF | TGTGCCAGCAGCGCAGAAGGAGCGGGGTCCTACGAGCAGTACTTC
TRBJ2-5 | TRBD1 | NA | TRBV19 | CASSTRQGSETQYF | TGTGCCAGTAGTACCAGACAGGGGTCAGAGACCCAGTACTTC
TRBJ2-7 | TRBD1 | NA | TRBV27 | CASSWGQGGYEQYF | TGTGCCAGCAGTTGGGGACAGGGTGGGTACGAGCAGTACTTC
TRBJ2-1 | TRBD2 | NA | TRBV9 | CASSTSAGLPPNEQFF | TGTGCCAGCAGCACATCAGCGGGGTTACCTCCCAATGAGCAGTTCTTC
TRBJ2-4 | NA | NA | TRBV6-5 | CASSSGRTGGWDIQYF | TGTGCCAGCAGTTCTGGTAGAACGGGGGGCTGGGACATTCAGTACTTC
TRBJ1-2 | TRBD1 | NA | TRBV28 | CASSLSGFKGQGRFYGYTF | TGTGCCAGCAGTTTATCCGGTTTCAAGGGACAGGGGAGGTTCTATGGCTACACCTTC
TRBJ2-7 | TRBD2 | NA | TRBV6-5 | CASSYSIAGAPEQYF | TGTGCCAGCAGTTACTCGATAGCGGGGGCTCCCGAGCAGTACTTC
TRBJ1-5 | NA | NA | TRBV2 | CASNSRREGGGNQPQHF | TGTGCTAGTAACTCCAGGAGGGAGGGGGGGGGCAATCAGCCCCAGCATTTT
TRBJ2-5 | TRBD2 | NA | TRBV5-8 | CASSFLTSGELQETQYF | TGTGCCAGCAGCTTCCTAACTAGCGGGGAACTCCAAGAGACCCAGTACTTC
TRBJ1-4 | TRBD1 | NA | TRBV7-2 | CASSFQGGSNEKLFF | TGTGCCAGCAGTTTCCAGGGGGGATCTAATGAAAAACTGTTTTTT
TRBJ1-1 | TRBD1 | NA | TRBV27 | CASSIVPPLTGQNTEAFF | TGTGCCAGCAGCATCGTTCCCCCTCTGACAGGGCAGAACACTGAAGCTTTCTTT
TRBJ1-2 | NA | NA | TRBV19 | CASSFEYRAPGYTF | TGTGCCAGTAGTTTCGAATACAGGGCGCCGGGCTACACCTTC
TRBJ2-7 | TRBD1 | NA | TRBV5-1 | CASSFIPGQGAEQYF | TGCGCCAGCAGCTTTATCCCGGGACAGGGGGCCGAGCAGTACTTC
TRBJ2-1 | TRBD2 | NA | TRBV2 | CASSGLAGEDEQFF | TGTGCCAGCAGTGGACTAGCGGGAGAGGATGAGCAGTTCTTC
TRBJ1-5 | NA | NA | TRBV15 | CATSSLRTPPFNQPQHF | TGTGCCACCAGCAGCCTTAGGACACCACCCTTCAATCAGCCCCAGCATTTT
TRBJ1-5 | NA | NA | TRBV28 | CASSFVGVWQPQHF | TGTGCCAGCAGTTTTGTGGGAGTCTGGCAGCCCCAGCATTTT
TRBJ2-5 | TRBD2 | NA | TRBV6-1 | CASSESGGMQETQYF | TGTGCCAGCAGTGAAAGCGGGGGGATGCAAGAGACCCAGTACTTC
TRBJ2-1 | TRBD2 | NA | TRBV15 | CATSRTSGIAYNEQFF | TGTGCCACCAGCAGGACTAGCGGGATCGCATACAATGAGCAGTTCTTC
TRBJ2-5 | TRBD2 | NA | TRBV6-1 | CASREPGGRAGETQYF | TGTGCCAGCAGGGAACCGGGCGGGAGGGCCGGGGAGACCCAGTACTTC
TRBJ1-2 | NA | NA | TRBV28 | CASSLFLGYTF | TGTGCCAGCAGTTTATTTCTCGGCTACACCTTC
TRBJ2-1 | NA | NA | TRBV27 | CASSRGGTILRDEQFF | TGTGCCAGCAGTCGTGGCGGGACGATCCTAAGGGATGAGCAGTTCTTC
TRBJ2-2 | NA | NA | TRBV5-1 | CASSLGGGLNTGELFF | TGCGCCAGCAGCCTGGGAGGCGGGCTGAACACCGGGGAGCTGTTTTTT
TRBJ1-4 | NA | few | TRBV4-3 | CASSQEMGGEKLFF | TGCGCCAGCAGCCAAGAAATGGGGGGGGAAAAACTGTTTTTT
TRBJ1-1 | TRBD1 | few | TRBV11-1 | CASSSLGTGKTFF | TGTGCCAGCAGCTCCCTTGGGACAGGGAAAACTTTCTTT
TRBJ1-5 | NA | few | TRBV28 | CASKRVTPYHQPQHF | TGTGCCAGCAAGCGGGTCACGCCCTACCATCAGCCCCAGCATTTT
TRBJ2-7 | NA | NA | TRBV4-1 | CASSPPKGDSYEQYF | TGCGCCAGCAGCCCACCTAAGGGGGACTCCTACGAGCAGTACTTC
TRBJ2-7 | TRBD1 | NA | TRBV5-1 | CASSFGQGPYEQYF | TGCGCCAGCAGCTTCGGACAGGGGCCCTACGAGCAGTACTTC
TRBJ2-3 | TRBD2 | NA | TRBV27 | CASNRGGSTDTQYF | TGTGCCAGCAACCGCGGGGGGTCCACAGATACGCAGTATTTT
TRBJ2-5 | TRBD2 | NA | TRBV9 | CASSVVLAGVSQETQYF | TGTGCCAGCAGCGTAGTACTAGCGGGGGTATCTCAAGAGACCCAGTACTTC
TRBJ1-4 | NA | NA | TRBV6-5 | CASSYSATNEKLFF | TGTGCCAGCAGTTATTCTGCAACTAATGAAAAACTGTTTTTT
TRBJ2-1 | TRBD1 | NA | TRBV9 | CASSGDRGFDEQFF | TGTGCCAGCAGCGGGGACAGGGGGTTCGATGAGCAGTTCTTC
TRBJ2-5 | TRBD1 | few | TRBV5-4 | CASSYLRDRKETQYF | TGTGCCAGCAGCTACCTACGGGACAGAAAAGAGACCCAGTACTTC
TRBJ2-7 | NA | once | TRBV19 | CATRDTGPYEQYF | TGTGCCACCCGGGACACCGGCCCCTACGAGCAGTACTTC
TRBJ2-5 | NA | NA | TRBV29-1 | CSVRWRDGSQYF | TGCAGCGTCCGGTGGCGGGACGGGTCCCAGTACTTC
TRBJ2-1 | NA | NA | TRBV6-5 | CASSRQEAYNEQFF | TGTGCCAGCAGTCGACAGGAGGCTTACAATGAGCAGTTCTTC
TRBJ1-5 | NA | NA | TRBV7-9 | CASSFSGDQPQHF | TGTGCCAGCAGCTTCTCAGGGGATCAGCCCCAGCATTTT
TRBJ1-5 | TRBD1 | NA | TRBV4-1 | CASTLDRGGNQPQHF | TGCGCCAGCACCCTGGACAGGGGTGGCAATCAGCCCCAGCATTTT
TRBJ2-7 | NA | NA | TRBV27 | CASSPTSGVVQYF | TGTGCCAGCAGTCCAACCTCGGGGGTAGTGCAGTACTTC
TRBJ1-2 | NA | NA | TRBV5-4 | CASSSGTGTGPGYTF | TGTGCCAGCAGCTCCGGAACCGGGACTGGACCTGGCTACACCTTC
TRBJ2-1 | NA | NA | TRBV7-2 | CASSFWRVLYNEQFF | TGTGCCAGCAGCTTTTGGAGGGTCCTCTACAATGAGCAGTTCTTC